The 19 T cell receptor beta chains given below trace back to one sample, sequenced in a study of spatial heterogeneity in lung cancer. TCRdb processed the 5' RACE reads anew with MiXCR; each CDR3 protein has one entry. The sample has thousands of distinct CDR3 sequences; more than 15% are singletons. The time point is: sample taken at primary tumor resection. The source material was normal lung tissue next to the tumor, sampled at surgery. The receptors stem from a male donor with early-stage non-small cell lung cancer.

V and J are TRBV29-1 and TRBJ2-2; D uncertain. Germline V gene sequence: CDR1 SQVTM, CDR2 ANQGSEA. The CDR3 covers 11 residues. V was clipped by 4 bases and J by 6 bases, with 6 bases between them. The CDR3 nucleotides are TGCAGCGTTGTTGCGGCCGGGGAGCTGTTTTTT. It encodes CSVVAAGELFF.

The chain links TRBV10-3 to TRBJ2-2; D unresolved. Trimming took 7 bases from V and 2 from J, leaving 8 bases between them. Germline lookup yields CDR1 ENHRY and CDR2 SYGVKD. The CDR3 is 13 residues long. As DNA, the CDR3 is TGTGCCATCAATGGGGATAACACCGGGGAGCTGTTTTTT. Protein: CAINGDNTGELFF.

J is TRBJ2-1 and V is TRBV24-1; either TRBD1 or TRBD2 may fit D (7 bases each). Germline CDR1 reads KGHDR; CDR2 reads SFDVKD. The CDR3 is 15 residues long. V dropped 5 bases and J dropped 6 bases, with 16 bases sitting between them. CDR3 sequence: CATSVRQGGGNEQFF. CDR3 DNA: TGTGCCACCAGTGTACGACAGGGAGGGGGCAATGAGCAGTTCTTC.

This clonotype has just a few counts. The chain recombines TRBV7-2 with TRBJ2-7; 12 bases agree with TRBD2. The ends lost 3 bases at V and 5 bases at J; junction bases unmatched: 5. CDR3 length equals 15 residues. Germline CDR1 reads SGHTA; CDR2 reads FQGNSA. Here the CDR3 reads CASSFVGLAGNEQYF. DNA of the CDR3: TGTGCCAGCAGCTTTGTAGGACTAGCGGGGAACGAGCAGTACTTC.

This clonotype came up a few times. The chain employs TRBV3-1 and TRBJ2-1; 10 nucleotides agree with TRBD2. The CDR3 length is 14 residues. The germline CDR1 and CDR2 sequences are LGHDT and YNNKEL (reference sequence). Losses at the gene ends were 6 bases for V and 8 bases for J; bases not matched to a gene: 7. CDR3 DNA sequence: TGTGCCAGCAGAGACGCTAGCGGGAGTTATGAGCAGTTCTTC. Its translation: CASRDASGSYEQFF.

This clonotype turned up a few times. The chain combines TRBV6-2 or TRBV6-3 with TRBJ2-2; D is possibly TRBD1 or TRBD2 (6 bases each). The V end was cut by 6 bases, the J end by 4 bases, with 21 bases between. The CDR3 extends over 17 amino acids. Germline V CDR1 and CDR2: MNHEY, SVGEGT. CDR3 amino acids: CASSLRGPRTTTGELFF. The CDR3 DNA sequence: TGTGCCAGCAGCCTCAGGGGCCCCAGGACTACCACCGGGGAGCTGTTTTTT.

V gene TRBV29-1 combines with J gene TRBJ1-1, with TRBD1 matching over 8 bases. This CDR3 has 14 residues. CDR1 is SQVTM, CDR2 ANQGSEA, per germline. V gave up 7 bases and J gave up 1 base; unmatched junction bases: 8. The CDR3 sequence: CSERTGTANTEAFF. The CDR3 coding sequence is TGCAGCGAACGGACAGGGACGGCGAACACTGAAGCTTTCTTT.

Comments on this clonotype: One base away lies a much larger clone, so this may be a sequencing read error. This sequence joins TRBV6-6 and TRBJ1-1; D possibly corresponds to TRBD1 (6 bases). The CDR3 is made up of 16 amino acids. Germline assignment: CDR1 MNHNY and CDR2 SVGAGI (reference sequence). CDR3 in amino acids: CTSSPRTERTNTEAFF. The CDR3 nucleotides read TGTACCAGCAGTCCTCGGACAGAGCGAACGAACACTGAAGCTTTCTTT.

This clonotype occurred a few times. The V call is TRBV5-5, the J call TRBJ1-4, with TRBD1 identical over 8 bases. The CDR3 is 14 residues long. Losses at the gene ends were 2 bases for V and 5 bases for J; bases not matched to a gene: 2. Germline V CDR1 and CDR2: SGHKS, YYEKEE (reference sequence). For the CDR3, the DNA is TGTGCCAGCAGCTTCCGGGACAGGAATGAAAAACTGTTTTTT. It translates to CASSFRDRNEKLFF.

By share, this clonotype counts as medium-sized. The chain is built from TRBV25-1 and TRBJ1-1; a weak D match, TRBD1 (6 bases). CDR1 is MGHDK, CDR2 SYGVNS, per germline. The CDR3 loop spans 14 amino acids. The germline V and J ends were trimmed by 2 bases and 5 bases, with 12 bases remaining between them. The CDR3 DNA reads as TGTGCCAGCAGTGAAAACAGGGATGGTACTGAAGCTTTCTTT. Translated: CASSENRDGTEAFF.

This clonotype is large within its sample. The chain has TRBV5-4 and TRBJ2-2, with TRBD1 matching 7 bases. With 4 bases clipped from V and 3 bases from J, the junction kept 3 bases outside the gene matches. Germline V gene sequence: CDR1 SGHNT, CDR2 YYREEE (reference sequence). The CDR3 extends over 14 amino acids. The CDR3 bases are TGTGCCAGCAGCCAAGGACAGGACACCGGGGAGCTGTTTTTT. Amino acid sequence: CASSQGQDTGELFF. Looking up the rest from reference TRBV5-4 and TRBJ2-2 gives the full variable domain: ETGVTQSPTHLIKTRGQQVTLRCSSQSGHNTVSWYQQALGQGPQFIFQYYREEENGRGNFPPRFSGLQFPNYSSELNVNALELDDSALYLCASSQGQDTGELFFGEGSRLTVL.

V and J are TRBV11-2 and TRBJ2-1; 8 bases agree with TRBD1. The CDR3 has 15 amino acids. V lost 2 bases, J lost 12 bases, and 12 bases stayed unmatched. The germline gives CDR1 SGHAT, CDR2 FQNNGV. The CDR3 DNA follows: TGTGCCAGCAGCTTACGCCAGGGGGCCCAATGGGGGCAGTTCTTC. Translation gives CASSLRQGAQWGQFF.

This rearrangement joins TRBV20-1 to TRBJ2-1; TRBD2 agrees at 11 bases. This CDR3 region has 15 residues. The V segment lost 6 bases and the J segment 0 bases; nucleotides outside the gene matches: 4. Germline CDR1 and CDR2: DFQATT and SNEGSKA (reference sequence). CDR3 protein: CSARTSGSSYNEQFF. The CDR3 nucleotides read TGCAGTGCGCGAACTAGCGGGAGCTCCTACAATGAGCAGTTCTTC.

By proportion, this clonotype is medium-sized (0.01 to 0.1%). This sequence joins TRBV6-5 and TRBJ2-5; 10 bases map to TRBD2. Germline lookup yields CDR1 MNHEY and CDR2 SVGAGI. CDR3 length: 16 amino acids. V gave up 2 bases and J gave up 4 bases; unmatched junction bases: 7. CDR3 in amino acids: CASSYQLGTSVETQYF. The CDR3 nucleotides read TGTGCCAGCAGTTACCAGTTGGGGACTAGCGTAGAGACCCAGTACTTC.

This chain connects TRBV7-8 to TRBJ2-3; 12 positions agree with TRBD2. Trimming took 5 bases from V and 4 from J; bases not matched to a gene: 7. CDR3 length: 16 residues. Germline assignment: CDR1 SGHVS and CDR2 FQNEAQ. As DNA, the CDR3 is TGTGCCAGCAGCGGGACTAGCGGGCCGGGTGCAGATACGCAGTATTTT. Amino acids: CASSGTSGPGADTQYF.

Only a few counts were recorded for this clonotype. Written as DNA, the CDR3 is TGTGCCACGCGGGGCGGGAGCTTACGTTCCTACAATGAGCAGTTCTTC. Its protein is CATRGGSLRSYNEQFF. V and J are TRBV2 and TRBJ2-1; 7 bases align to TRBD2. The germline CDR1 and CDR2 sequences are SNHLY and FYNNEI. V dropped 10 bases and J dropped 1; count of bases not matched to a gene: 13. The CDR3 totals 16 residues.

By share of the sample, this clonotype is medium-sized. The V gene is TRBV6-1, the J gene TRBJ1-5; D gene uncertain. V lost 1 base and J 2 bases, leaving 12 bases between the germline ends. Germline-derived CDR1 and CDR2 are MNHNS and SASEGT. The CDR3 runs to 16 residues. DNA of the CDR3: TGTGCCAGCAGTGAAGATTTCGGGAGGGGCAATCAGCCCCAGCATTTT. Its translation: CASSEDFGRGNQPQHF.

The chain has TRBV5-1 and TRBJ2-6; D not certain. V was pared by 4 bases and J by 2 bases, with 10 bases between. The CDR3 covers 15 residues. CDR1 SGHRS and CDR2 YFSETQ come from the germline V gene. CDR3 loop: CASSTGFPGANVLTF. The CDR3 DNA sequence: TGCGCCAGCAGCACGGGCTTTCCTGGGGCCAACGTCCTGACTTTC.

This rearrangement joins TRBV15 to TRBJ2-3; 9 bases fit TRBD1. Unmatched junction bases numbered 2, after V lost 1 base and J lost 3 bases. Germline lookup yields CDR1 LNHNV and CDR2 YYDKDF (reference sequence). The CDR3 sequence is 15 residues long. CDR3 protein: CATSRGDRETDTQYF. CDR3 nucleotides: TGTGCCACCAGCAGAGGGGACAGGGAGACAGATACGCAGTATTTT.